A single sample is the source of the 26 T cell receptor beta chains below, sequenced in a study of control samples from healthy donors and cancer patients. The protocol was immunoSEQ multiplex PCR, while the TCRdb copy is restricted to in-frame clones and leaves out a portion. The sample has some 100,000 clones, 75% to 85% seen once; the top ten hold about 11%. Material for sequencing was blood. Receptors originate from a woman aged 25 to 39 in good health.

This clone has a handful of counts. This chain uses TRBV2 with TRBJ1-2; TRBD1 aligns across 8 bases. V shed 0 bases, J shed 5 bases, and the junction held 8 bases outside the gene matches. Germline CDR1 reads SNHLY; CDR2 reads FYNNEI. This CDR3 has 16 amino acids. The CDR3 protein is CASSEAQGALGYGYTF. The CDR3 bases are TGTGCCAGCAGTGAAGCGCAGGGGGCACTGGGGTATGGCTACACCTTC.

The rearrangement uses TRBV20-1 and TRBJ1-2; D remains ambiguous. Trimming left V 4 bases short and J 1 base short, with 4 bases between. The CDR3 consists of 11 residues. Germline V lookup: CDR1 DFQATT, CDR2 SNEGSKA (reference sequence). This CDR3 is CSAIDNYGYTF. DNA for the CDR3: TGCAGTGCTATCGATAACTATGGCTACACCTTC.

This chain connects TRBV4-3 to TRBJ2-2; D remains unclear. Germline CDR1 is LGHNA and CDR2 is YSLEER. The CDR3 length is 17 residues. Between the trimmed V and J ends, which lost 1 base and 4 bases, there was a span of 16 bases. CDR3 sequence (DNA): TGCGCCAGCAGCCAAGCTTCGGGCTCATTTGGCACCGGGGAGCTGTTTTTT. It translates to CASSQASGSFGTGELFF.

The rearrangement links TRBV6-6 to TRBJ2-7; D is ambiguous. Between the trimmed V and J ends, which lost 6 bases and 9 bases, there was a span of 15 bases. The CDR3 is 12 amino acids. Germline V gene sequence: CDR1 MNHNY, CDR2 SVGAGI (reference sequence). CDR3 region: CASRPDTPGQYF. The CDR3, as DNA: TGTGCCAGCAGGCCCGACACCCCCGGGCAGTACTTC.

The V gene is TRBV12-3 or TRBV12-4, the J gene TRBJ2-5; possibly TRBD1 or TRBD2 for D (5 bases each). This CDR3 spans 13 amino acids. The V gene lost 6 bases and the J gene lost 6 bases, with 14 bases spanning the gap. CDR3 DNA sequence: TGTGCCAGCAGGCCTGGGGACGGCCAGACCCAGTACTTC. Amino acid sequence: CASRPGDGQTQYF.

This clone was counted once. The CDR3, as DNA: TGTGCCAGCAGCAACCCTCAGGGGGCTCATGGCTACACCTTC. Amino acid sequence: CASSNPQGAHGYTF. The chain joins TRBV6-6 to TRBJ1-2; 8 nucleotides match TRBD1. The CDR3 contains 14 residues. Germline lookup yields CDR1 MNHNY and CDR2 SVGAGI (reference sequence). V lost 6 bases to trimming and J lost 6 bases; unmatched junction nucleotides: 9.

V is TRBV6-1 and J is TRBJ2-7, with 7 bases identical to TRBD1. With 1 base clipped from V and 0 bases from J, the junction kept 0 bases outside the gene matches. The germline gives CDR1 MNHNS, CDR2 SASEGT. The CDR3 contains 14 residues. The CDR3 loop reads CASSEGDSSYEQYF. The CDR3 bases are TGTGCCAGCAGTGAAGGGGACAGCTCCTACGAGCAGTACTTC.

J is TRBJ2-3 and V is TRBV9, with 7 bases matching TRBD1. The V and J ends lost 3 bases and 0 bases, in that order; junction bases with no gene match: 4. This CDR3 is 15 amino acids long. CDR1 is SGDLS and CDR2 is YYNGEE in the germline V gene. The CDR3 protein is CASSARGQSTDTQYF. Written as DNA, the CDR3 is TGTGCCAGCAGCGCGAGGGGACAGAGCACAGATACGCAGTATTTT.

The chain employs TRBV12-5 and TRBJ2-4; D is ambiguous. This CDR3 region has 14 residues. The V end lost 1 base, the J end lost 8 bases, and 12 bases lay between the germline ends. Per the germline V gene, CDR1 is LGHNT and CDR2 is FRNRAP. The CDR3 coding sequence is TGTGCTAGTGGTTTGGATACTTTCGCAGACATTCAGTACTTC. As protein: CASGLDTFADIQYF.

This sequence joins TRBV5-8 and TRBJ2-2; TRBD2 matches at 9 bases. Germline values: CDR1 SGHTS, CDR2 YDEGEE. The trim removed 9 bases at V and 3 bases at J, leaving 3 bases unmatched. This CDR3 contains 13 residues. The DNA of the CDR3 is TGTGCCATTGGACTAGCGCACACCGGGGAGCTGTTTTTT. Residues: CAIGLAHTGELFF.

The J gene is TRBJ1-6, the V gene TRBV18; D call uncertain. Germline V gives CDR1 KGHSH, CDR2 LQKENI. CDR3 length: 14 amino acids. The V end lost 4 bases, the J end lost 5 bases, and 9 bases lay between the germline ends. Written as DNA, the CDR3 is TGTGCCAGCTCACGTTTACAGAATAATTCACCCCTCCACTTT. Its translation: CASSRLQNNSPLHF.

This chain joins TRBV7-2 and TRBJ2-3, with unresolved D. Per the germline V gene, CDR1 is SGHTA and CDR2 is FQGNSA. The CDR3 consists of 13 residues. The V gene lost 1 base and the J gene lost 1 base, with 3 bases spanning the gap. The CDR3 bases are TGTGCCAGCAGCTTAGATGGCACAGATACGCAGTATTTT. It encodes CASSLDGTDTQYF. The full variable domain, in which reference TRBV7-2 and TRBJ2-3 provide the parts outside the CDR3, is GAGVSQSPSNKVTEKGKDVELRCDPISGHTALYWYRQSLGQGLEFLIYFQGNSAPDKSGLPSDRFSAERTGGSVSTLTIQRTQQEDSAVYLCASSLDGTDTQYFGPGTRLTVL.

The chain uses TRBV5-4 and TRBJ2-6, with 7 bases that match TRBD2. Germline V gene lookup returns CDR1 SGHNT and CDR2 YYREEE (reference sequence). There are 17 residues in the CDR3. The J segment lost 2 bases and the V segment lost 1 base, leaving 6 bases of the junction unmatched. In DNA, the CDR3 is TGTGCCAGCAGCTTGCAGGGAGGGGCCCCTGGGGCCAACGTCCTGACTTTC. Protein product: CASSLQGGAPGANVLTF.

The chain combines TRBV7-8 with TRBJ2-3; the match to TRBD2 covers 14 bases. This CDR3 has 17 amino acids. In germline, CDR1 is SGHVS, CDR2 FQNEAQ. V lost 5 bases, J lost 6 bases, and 10 bases stayed unmatched. CDR3 sequence reads: CASSPGLAGGVRDTQYF. For the CDR3, the DNA is TGTGCCAGCAGCCCCGGACTAGCGGGGGGTGTCCGGGATACGCAGTATTTT.

The V and J genes are TRBV19 and TRBJ1-2; TRBD1 matches 9 bases. This CDR3 spans 16 amino acids. The junction had 3 bases not matched to a gene; V was cut back by 1 base and J by 0 bases. Germline-derived CDR1 and CDR2 are LNHDA and SQIVND (reference sequence). The CDR3 loop reads CASSIVGTGTNYGYTF. CDR3 in DNA: TGTGCCAGTAGTATAGTGGGGACAGGGACTAACTATGGCTACACCTTC.

The J gene is TRBJ2-7, the V gene TRBV10-3; D gene unclear. The CDR3 is made up of 14 amino acids. CDR1 is ENHRY and CDR2 is SYGVKD in the germline V gene. The V and J ends lost 1 base and 2 bases respectively, with 9 bases between them. This chain's CDR3 is CAISEWVTPYEQYF. The DNA of the CDR3 is TGTGCCATCAGTGAGTGGGTCACACCCTACGAGCAGTACTTC.

V and J are TRBV12-3 or TRBV12-4 and TRBJ2-4, with TRBD1 matching over 9 bases. V shed 6 bases, J shed 8 bases, and the junction held 5 bases outside the gene matches. The CDR3 length is 13 residues. The chain's CDR3 is CASSSGQGDIQYF. CDR3 nucleotide sequence: TGTGCCAGCAGCTCGGGACAGGGAGACATTCAGTACTTC.

The chain recombines TRBV11-2 with TRBJ1-4; D not certain. This CDR3 contains 14 residues. The germline V and J ends were trimmed by 3 bases and 0 bases, with 5 bases remaining between them. The V gene's germline CDR1 is SGHAT and CDR2 FQNNGV. CDR3 sequence: CASSLDPTNEKLFF. DNA of the CDR3: TGTGCCAGCAGCTTGGATCCAACTAATGAAAAACTGTTTTTT.

This chain links TRBV25-1 with TRBJ1-2, with D unresolved. Germline assignment: CDR1 MGHDK and CDR2 SYGVNS. CDR3 size: 14 residues. V gave up 3 bases and J gave up 5 bases, with 13 bases separating them. The CDR3 sequence is CASSDRMRGYGYTF. CDR3 nucleotides: TGTGCCAGCAGTGATCGTATGAGAGGATATGGCTACACCTTC.

The DNA of the CDR3 is TGTGCCAGCAGCGTCACTGGCCAGCGCTCCAATGAGCAGTTCTTC. Protein: CASSVTGQRSNEQFF. The J gene is TRBJ2-1, the V gene TRBV7-8; D call uncertain. The CDR3 length is 15 residues. The V end lost 5 bases, the J end lost 6 bases, and 17 bases lay between the germline ends. The germline CDR1 and CDR2 sequences are SGHVS and FQNEAQ.

The J gene is TRBJ2-3, the V gene TRBV4-2, with 10 bases that match TRBD2. V was pared by 0 bases and J by 2 bases, with 8 bases of the junction left unmatched. CDR1 and CDR2 from the germline V gene are LGHNA and YNFKEQ. CDR3 size: 18 residues. The CDR3 protein is CASSQDTLLAGATDTQYF. The CDR3 DNA is TGTGCCAGCAGCCAAGATACCCTTCTAGCGGGGGCCACAGATACGCAGTATTTT.

This chain connects TRBV2 to TRBJ2-3, with D possibly TRBD1 on 6 matching bases. The germline V gene encodes CDR1 SNHLY and CDR2 FYNNEI. The CDR3 has 15 residues. V lost 2 bases and J lost 1, with 10 bases in between. DNA for the CDR3: TGTGCCAGCAGTGAACCAGGGGTTGGCACAGATACGCAGTATTTT. This translates into CASSEPGVGTDTQYF.

The chain recombines TRBV2 with TRBJ1-3; no clear D. This CDR3 comprises 13 residues. V was pared by 3 bases and J by 4 bases, with 7 bases between. CDR1 and CDR2 from the germline V gene are SNHLY and FYNNEI. The CDR3 sequence: CASSDRPGNTIYF. The CDR3 DNA is TGTGCCAGCAGTGACAGGCCGGGAAACACCATATATTTT.

This chain uses TRBV25-1 with TRBJ2-5, with D perhaps matching TRBD2 (5 bases). Per germline, CDR1 MGHDK and CDR2 SYGVNS. The CDR3 has 15 residues. Trimming removed 1 base at V and 4 bases at J, with 13 bases between. CDR3 in amino acids: CASSESPGGGETQYF. In nucleotides, the CDR3 is TGTGCCAGCAGTGAATCCCCCGGAGGAGGAGAGACCCAGTACTTC.

The rearrangement uses TRBV11-3 and TRBJ1-5; TRBD1 agrees at 8 bases. The germline V gene has CDR1 SGHNT and CDR2 YENEEA. V was pared by 6 bases and J by 4 bases, with 17 bases of the junction left unmatched. The CDR3 contains 18 residues. DNA of the CDR3: TGTGCCAGCAGTCCTCCCCCGGACAGGGTAGTAAGAAATCAGCCCCAGCATTTT. Translating gives CASSPPPDRVVRNQPQHF.

The chain uses TRBV25-1 and TRBJ2-7; D perhaps matches TRBD2 (6 bases). Trimming removed 2 bases at V and 1 base at J, with 12 bases between. CDR1 and CDR2 from the germline V gene are MGHDK and SYGVNS. CDR3 length: 15 amino acids. The CDR3 is CASSERGGPSYEQYF. DNA for the CDR3: TGTGCCAGCAGTGAACGAGGAGGGCCGTCCTACGAGCAGTACTTC.